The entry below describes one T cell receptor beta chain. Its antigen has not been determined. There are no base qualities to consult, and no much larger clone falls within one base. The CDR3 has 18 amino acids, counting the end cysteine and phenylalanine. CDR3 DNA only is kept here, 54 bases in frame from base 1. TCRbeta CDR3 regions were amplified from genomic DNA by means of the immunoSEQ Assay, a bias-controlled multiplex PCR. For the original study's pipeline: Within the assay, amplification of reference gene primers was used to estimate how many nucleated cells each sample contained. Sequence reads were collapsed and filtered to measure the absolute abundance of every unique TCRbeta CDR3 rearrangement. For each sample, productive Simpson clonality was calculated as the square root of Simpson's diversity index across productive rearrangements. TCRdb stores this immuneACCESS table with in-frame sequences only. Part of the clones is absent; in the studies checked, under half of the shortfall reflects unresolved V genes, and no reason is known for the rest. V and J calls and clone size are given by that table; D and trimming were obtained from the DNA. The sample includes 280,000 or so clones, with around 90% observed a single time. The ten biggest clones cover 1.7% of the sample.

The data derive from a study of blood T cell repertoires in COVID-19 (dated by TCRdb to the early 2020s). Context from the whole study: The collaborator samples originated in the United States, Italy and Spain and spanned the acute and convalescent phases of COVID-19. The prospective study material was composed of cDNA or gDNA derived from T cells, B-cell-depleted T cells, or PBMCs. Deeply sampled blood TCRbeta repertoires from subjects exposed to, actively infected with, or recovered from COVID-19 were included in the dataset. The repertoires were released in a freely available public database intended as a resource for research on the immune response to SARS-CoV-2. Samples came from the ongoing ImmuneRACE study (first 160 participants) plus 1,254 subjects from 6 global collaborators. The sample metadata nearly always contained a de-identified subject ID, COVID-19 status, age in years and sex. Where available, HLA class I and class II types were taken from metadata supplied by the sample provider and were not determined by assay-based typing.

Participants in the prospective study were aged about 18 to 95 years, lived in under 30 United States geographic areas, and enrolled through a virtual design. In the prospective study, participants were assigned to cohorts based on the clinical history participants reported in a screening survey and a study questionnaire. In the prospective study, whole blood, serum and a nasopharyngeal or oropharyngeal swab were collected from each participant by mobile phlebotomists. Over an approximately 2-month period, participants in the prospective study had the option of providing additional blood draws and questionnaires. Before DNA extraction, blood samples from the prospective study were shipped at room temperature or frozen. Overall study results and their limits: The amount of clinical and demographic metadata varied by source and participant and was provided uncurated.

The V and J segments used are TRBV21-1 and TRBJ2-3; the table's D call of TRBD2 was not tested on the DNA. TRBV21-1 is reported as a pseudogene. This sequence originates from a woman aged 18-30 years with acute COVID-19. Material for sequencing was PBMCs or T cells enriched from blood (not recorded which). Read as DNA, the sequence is TGTGCCAGCAGCGCACGAAAAGGGACTAGCGGATCCACAGATACGCAGTATTTT. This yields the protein CASSARKGTSGSTDTQYF.